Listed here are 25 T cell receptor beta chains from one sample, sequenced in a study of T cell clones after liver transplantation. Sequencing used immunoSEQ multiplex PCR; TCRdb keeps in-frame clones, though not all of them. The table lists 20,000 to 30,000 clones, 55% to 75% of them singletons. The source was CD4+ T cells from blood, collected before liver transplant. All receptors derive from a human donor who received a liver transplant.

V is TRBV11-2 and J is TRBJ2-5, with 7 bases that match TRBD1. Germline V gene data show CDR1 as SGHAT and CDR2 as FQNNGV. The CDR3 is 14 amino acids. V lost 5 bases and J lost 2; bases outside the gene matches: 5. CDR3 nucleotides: TGTGCCAGCAGCCCAACAGGGGCTCAAGAGACCCAGTACTTC. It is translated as CASSPTGAQETQYF.

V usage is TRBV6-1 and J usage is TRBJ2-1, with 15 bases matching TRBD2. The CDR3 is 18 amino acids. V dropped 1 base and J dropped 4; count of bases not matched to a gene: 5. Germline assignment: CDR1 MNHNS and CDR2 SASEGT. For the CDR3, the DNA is TGTGCCAGCAGTGAAGGGACTAGCGGGGGGGCCCGTTACAATGAGCAGTTCTTC. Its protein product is CASSEGTSGGARYNEQFF.

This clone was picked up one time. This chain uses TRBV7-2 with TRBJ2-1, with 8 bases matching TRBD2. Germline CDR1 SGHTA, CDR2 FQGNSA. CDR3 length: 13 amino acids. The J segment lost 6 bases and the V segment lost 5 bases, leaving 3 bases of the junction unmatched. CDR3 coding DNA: TGTGCCAGCAGCGTAACTAGCGGCAATGAGCAGTTCTTC. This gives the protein CASSVTSGNEQFF.

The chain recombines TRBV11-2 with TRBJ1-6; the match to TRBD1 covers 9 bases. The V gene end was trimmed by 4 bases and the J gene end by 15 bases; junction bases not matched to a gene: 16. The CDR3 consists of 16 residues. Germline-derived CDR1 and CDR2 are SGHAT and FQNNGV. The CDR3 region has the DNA TGTGCCAGCAGCTCCCGAGCGGACAGGGGTGGGCCTAGCCTCCACTTT. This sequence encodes CASSSRADRGGPSLHF.

The DNA of the CDR3 is TGCGCCAGCAGCCCGGGACAGGGGATGGGCAATGAGCAGTTCTTC. Protein product: CASSPGQGMGNEQFF. The V gene is TRBV5-1, the J gene TRBJ2-1; TRBD1 aligns across 10 bases. The V and J ends lost 4 bases and 6 bases, in that order; junction bases with no gene match: 7. CDR3 length equals 15 residues. Germline CDR1 reads SGHRS; CDR2 reads YFSETQ.

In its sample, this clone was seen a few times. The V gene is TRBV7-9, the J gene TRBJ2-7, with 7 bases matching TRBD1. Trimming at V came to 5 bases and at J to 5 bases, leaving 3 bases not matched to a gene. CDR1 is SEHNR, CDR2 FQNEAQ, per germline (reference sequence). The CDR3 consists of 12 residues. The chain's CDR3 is CASSRDRDEQYV. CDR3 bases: TGTGCCAGCAGCCGTGACAGGGACGAGCAGTACGTC.

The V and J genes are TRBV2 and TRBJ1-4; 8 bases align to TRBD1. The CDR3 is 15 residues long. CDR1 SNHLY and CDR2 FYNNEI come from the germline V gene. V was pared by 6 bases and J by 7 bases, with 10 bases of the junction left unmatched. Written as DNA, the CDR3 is TGTGCCAGCAGCGTGGACAGGGATAGGGGTGAAAAACTGTTTTTT. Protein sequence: CASSVDRDRGEKLFF.

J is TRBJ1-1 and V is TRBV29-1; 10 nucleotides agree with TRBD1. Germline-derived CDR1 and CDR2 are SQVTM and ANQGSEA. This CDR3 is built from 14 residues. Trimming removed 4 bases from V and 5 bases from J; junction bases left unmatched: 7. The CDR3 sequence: CSVVRTGGGTEAFF. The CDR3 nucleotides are TGCAGCGTTGTAAGGACAGGGGGAGGAACTGAAGCTTTCTTT.

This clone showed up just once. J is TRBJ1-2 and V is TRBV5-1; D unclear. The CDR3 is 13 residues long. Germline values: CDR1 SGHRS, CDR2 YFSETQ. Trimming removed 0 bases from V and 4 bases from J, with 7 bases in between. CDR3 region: CASSLGVSYGYTF. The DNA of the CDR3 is TGCGCCAGCAGCTTGGGAGTTTCCTATGGCTACACCTTC.

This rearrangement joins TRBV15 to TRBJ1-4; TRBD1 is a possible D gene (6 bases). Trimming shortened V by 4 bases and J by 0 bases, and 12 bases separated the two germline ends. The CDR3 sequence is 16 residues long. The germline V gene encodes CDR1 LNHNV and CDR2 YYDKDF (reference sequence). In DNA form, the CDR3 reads TGTGCCACCAGCATGGGGAGGGGGGCAACTAATGAAAAACTGTTTTTT. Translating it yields CATSMGRGATNEKLFF.

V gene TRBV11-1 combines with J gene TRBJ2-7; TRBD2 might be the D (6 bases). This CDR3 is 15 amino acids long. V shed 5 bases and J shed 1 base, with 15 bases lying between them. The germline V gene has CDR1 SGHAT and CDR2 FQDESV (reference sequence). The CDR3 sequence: CASSPRQRGSYEQYF. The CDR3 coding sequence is TGTGCCAGCAGCCCTCGACAACGGGGGTCCTACGAGCAGTACTTC.

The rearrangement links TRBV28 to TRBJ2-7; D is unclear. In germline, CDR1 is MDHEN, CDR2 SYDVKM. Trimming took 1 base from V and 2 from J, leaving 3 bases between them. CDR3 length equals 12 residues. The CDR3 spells CASSLFPYEQYF. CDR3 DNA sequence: TGTGCCAGCAGTTTATTCCCCTACGAGCAGTACTTC.

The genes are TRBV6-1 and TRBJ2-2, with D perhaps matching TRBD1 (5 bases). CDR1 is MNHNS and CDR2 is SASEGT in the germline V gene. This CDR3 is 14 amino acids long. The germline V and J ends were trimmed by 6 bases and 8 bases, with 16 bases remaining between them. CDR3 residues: CASRRAGLWGELFF. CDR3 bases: TGTGCCAGCAGACGCGCAGGGTTATGGGGGGAGCTGTTTTTT.

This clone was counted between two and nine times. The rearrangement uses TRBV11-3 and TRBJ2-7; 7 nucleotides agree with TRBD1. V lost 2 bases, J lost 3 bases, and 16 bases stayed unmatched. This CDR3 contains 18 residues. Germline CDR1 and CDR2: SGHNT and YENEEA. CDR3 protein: CASSLYSVPGTDFYEQYF. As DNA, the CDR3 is TGTGCCAGCAGCTTATATTCAGTACCCGGGACAGATTTCTACGAGCAGTACTTC.

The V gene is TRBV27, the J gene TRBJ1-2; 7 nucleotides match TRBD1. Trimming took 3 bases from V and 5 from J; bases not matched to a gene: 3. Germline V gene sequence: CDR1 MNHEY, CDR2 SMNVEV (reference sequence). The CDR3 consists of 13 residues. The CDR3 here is CASSFQGEYGYTF. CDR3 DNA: TGTGCCAGCAGTTTCCAGGGGGAGTATGGCTACACCTTC.

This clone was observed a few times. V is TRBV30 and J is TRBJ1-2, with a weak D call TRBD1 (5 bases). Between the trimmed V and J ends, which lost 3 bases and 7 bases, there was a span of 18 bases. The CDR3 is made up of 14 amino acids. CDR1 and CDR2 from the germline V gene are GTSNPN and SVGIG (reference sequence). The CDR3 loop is CAWSPPGVQFGYTF. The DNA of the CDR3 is TGTGCCTGGAGCCCCCCGGGGGTACAGTTTGGCTACACCTTC. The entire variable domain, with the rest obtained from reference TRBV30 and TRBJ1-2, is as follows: SQTIHQWPATLVQPVGSPLSLECTVEGTSNPNLYWYRQAAGRGLQLLFYSVGIGQISSEVPQNLSASRPQDRQFILSSKKLLLSDSGFYLCAWSPPGVQFGYTFGSGTRLTVV.

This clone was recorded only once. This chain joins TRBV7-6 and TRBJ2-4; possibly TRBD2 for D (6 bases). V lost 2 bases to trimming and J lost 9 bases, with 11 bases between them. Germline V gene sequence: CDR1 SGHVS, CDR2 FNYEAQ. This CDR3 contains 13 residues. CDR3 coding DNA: TGTGCCAGCAGCTTAATGAAGGGAGGCATTCAGTACTTC. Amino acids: CASSLMKGGIQYF. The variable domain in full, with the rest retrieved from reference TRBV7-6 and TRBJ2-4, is GAGVSQSPRYKVTKRGQDVALRCDPISGHVSLYWYRQALGQGPEFLTYFNYEAQQDKSGLPNDRFSAERPEGSISTLTIQRTEQRDSAMYRCASSLMKGGIQYFGAGTRLSVL.

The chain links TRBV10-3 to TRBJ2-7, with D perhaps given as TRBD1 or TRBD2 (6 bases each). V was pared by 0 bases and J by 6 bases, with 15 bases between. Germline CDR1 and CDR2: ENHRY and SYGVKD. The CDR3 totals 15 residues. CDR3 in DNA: TGTGCCATCAGTGAGTCGCGATTGGGGGGCTCCGAGCAGTACTTC. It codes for CAISESRLGGSEQYF.

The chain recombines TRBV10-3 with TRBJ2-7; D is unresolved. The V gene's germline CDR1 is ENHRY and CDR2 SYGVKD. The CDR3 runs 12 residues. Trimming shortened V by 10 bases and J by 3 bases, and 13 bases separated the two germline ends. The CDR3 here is CATSDTDYEQYF. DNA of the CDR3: TGTGCCACCTCTGACACGGACTACGAGCAGTACTTC.

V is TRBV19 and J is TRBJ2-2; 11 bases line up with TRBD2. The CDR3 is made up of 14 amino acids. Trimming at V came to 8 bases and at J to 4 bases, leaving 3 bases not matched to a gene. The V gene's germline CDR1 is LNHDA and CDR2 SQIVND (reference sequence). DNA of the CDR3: TGTGCCAGTTCCGGGACTAGCGGCACCGGGGAGCTGTTTTTT. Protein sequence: CASSGTSGTGELFF.

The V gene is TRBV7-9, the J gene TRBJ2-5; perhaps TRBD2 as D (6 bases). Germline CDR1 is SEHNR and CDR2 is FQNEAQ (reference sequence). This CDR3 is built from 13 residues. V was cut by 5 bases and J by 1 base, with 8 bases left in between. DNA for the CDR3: TGTGCCAGCAGCCGGGACTTCCAAGAGACCCAGTACTTC. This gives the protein CASSRDFQETQYF.

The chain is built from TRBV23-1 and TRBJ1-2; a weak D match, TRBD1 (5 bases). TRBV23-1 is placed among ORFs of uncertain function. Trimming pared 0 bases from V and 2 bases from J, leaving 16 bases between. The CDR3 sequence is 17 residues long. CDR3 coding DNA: TGCGCCAGCAGTCAATCGGGGCAGCCACAGAAAAACTATGGCTACACCTTC. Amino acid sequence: CASSQSGQPQKNYGYTF.

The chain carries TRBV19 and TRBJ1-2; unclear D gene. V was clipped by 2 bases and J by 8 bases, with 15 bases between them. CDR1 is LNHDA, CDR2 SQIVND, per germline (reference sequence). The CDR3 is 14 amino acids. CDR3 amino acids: CASSIRASIQGYTF. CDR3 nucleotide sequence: TGTGCCAGTAGTATACGGGCCTCTATCCAAGGCTACACCTTC.

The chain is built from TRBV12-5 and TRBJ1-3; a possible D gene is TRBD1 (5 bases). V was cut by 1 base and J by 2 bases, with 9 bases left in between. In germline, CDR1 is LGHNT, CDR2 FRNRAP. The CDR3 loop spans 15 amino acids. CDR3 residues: CASGLAGLAGNTIYF. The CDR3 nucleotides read TGTGCTAGTGGTTTGGCAGGGCTCGCTGGAAACACCATATATTTT.

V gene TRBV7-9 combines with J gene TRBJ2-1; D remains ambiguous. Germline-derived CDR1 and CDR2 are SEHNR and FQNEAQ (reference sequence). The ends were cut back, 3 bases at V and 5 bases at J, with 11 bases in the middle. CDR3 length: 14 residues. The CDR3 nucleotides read TGTGCCAGCAGCTTTTCCCTTTTGGACAATGAGCAGTTCTTC. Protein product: CASSFSLLDNEQFF.